These 27 T cell receptor beta chains were all obtained from the same sample, sequenced in a study of cytomegalovirus exposure and HLA in healthy donors. The PCR ran on 60 Vbeta and 13 Jbeta primers. Some clones are missing from TCRdb's copy, which holds only in-frame ones; the method was immunoSEQ multiplex PCR. The sample comprises 200,000 or so clones, about 83% of which are singletons, and 5% to 6% rests with the top ten. Material for sequencing was PBMCs. These receptors were collected from a woman in her twenties or thirties in good health and CMV-seropositive.

The chain combines TRBV19 with TRBJ1-2; TRBD1 is a possible D gene (6 bases). Trimming removed 9 bases from V and 8 bases from J, with 16 bases in between. The CDR3 spans 12 residues. Germline CDR1 LNHDA, CDR2 SQIVND (reference sequence). The CDR3 sequence is CASLGANHGYTF. As DNA, the CDR3 is TGTGCCAGCCTGGGGGCGAATCACGGCTACACCTTC.

This rearrangement joins TRBV7-9 to TRBJ2-7; a possible D gene is TRBD1 (5 bases). The germline gives CDR1 SEHNR, CDR2 FQNEAQ (reference sequence). With 0 bases removed from V and 6 bases from J, the gap between germline ends came to 6 bases. The CDR3 has 12 amino acids. The CDR3 DNA sequence: TGTGCCAGCAGCTTAGCAACAGGCGAGCAGTACTTC. Translation gives CASSLATGEQYF. Based on the CDR3 plus reference TRBV7-9 and TRBJ2-7, the full variable domain is DTGVSQNPRHKITKRGQNVTFRCDPISEHNRLYWYRQTLGQGPEFLTYFQNEAQLEKSRLLSDRFSAERPKGSFSTLEIQRTEQGDSAMYLCASSLATGEQYFGPGTRLTVT.

The chain combines TRBV18 with TRBJ1-3; a possible D gene is TRBD1 (5 bases). Trimming shortened V by 2 bases and J by 3 bases, and 11 bases separated the two germline ends. Looked up from germline, CDR1 is KGHSH and CDR2 is LQKENI. The CDR3 runs to 15 residues. CDR3 residues: CASSPGGAVGNTIYF. The DNA of the CDR3 is TGTGCCAGCTCACCAGGAGGGGCGGTTGGAAACACCATATATTTT.

CDR3 DNA: TGTGCCAGCAGTCGCGGGGGGGCCTCTAATGAGCAGTTCTTC. This translates into CASSRGGASNEQFF. The genes are TRBV6-5 and TRBJ2-1; 9 positions agree with TRBD2. This CDR3 comprises 14 residues. Trimming at V came to 5 bases and at J to 7 bases, leaving 6 bases not matched to a gene. CDR1 and CDR2 (germline): MNHEY, SVGAGI.

The V call is TRBV5-4, the J call TRBJ1-2; D may be TRBD1 (6 bases). Trimming shortened V by 0 bases and J by 7 bases, and 13 bases separated the two germline ends. This CDR3 region has 14 residues. CDR1 is SGHNT and CDR2 is YYREEE in the germline V gene (reference sequence). The CDR3 reads CASSLATGMGGYTF. In nucleotides, the CDR3 is TGTGCCAGCAGCTTGGCTACAGGGATGGGTGGCTACACCTTC.

The chain uses TRBV18 and TRBJ1-2, with D unclear. Germline V lookup: CDR1 KGHSH, CDR2 LQKENI. V was clipped by 6 bases and J by 7 bases, with 15 bases between them. The length of the CDR3 is 13 residues. Here the CDR3 DNA reads TGTGCCAGCTCCCCTTTAGTCGATGGTGGCTACACCTTC. As protein: CASSPLVDGGYTF.

The rearrangement links TRBV13 to TRBJ2-1; 9 bases map to TRBD2. CDR3 length: 13 residues. The germline V gene encodes CDR1 PRHDT and CDR2 FYEKMQ (reference sequence). Unmatched junction bases numbered 6, after V lost 5 bases and J lost 10 bases. The DNA for the CDR3 is TGTGCCAGCAGCCGGGGACTAGCACTCGAGCAGTTCTTC. It is translated as CASSRGLALEQFF. Filled out from reference TRBV13 and TRBJ2-1, the complete variable domain reads AAGVIQSPRHLIKEKRETATLKCYPIPRHDTVYWYQQGPGQDPQFLISFYEKMQSDKGSIPDRFSAQQFSDYHSELNMSSLELGDSALYFCASSRGLALEQFFGPGTRLTVL.

The chain links TRBV5-6 to TRBJ1-5; maybe TRBD1 (6 bases). CDR3 length: 14 residues. Trimming removed 0 bases at V and 2 bases at J, with 6 bases between. Germline CDR1 is SGHDT and CDR2 is YYEEEE. Here the CDR3 reads CASSLGGRNQPQHF. DNA of the CDR3: TGTGCCAGCAGCTTGGGGGGGCGCAATCAGCCCCAGCATTTT.

The chain couples TRBV19 to TRBJ2-1; D perhaps matches TRBD2 (5 bases). CDR1 and CDR2 (germline): LNHDA, SQIVND (reference sequence). Trimming removed 5 bases from V and 7 bases from J, with 12 bases in between. The CDR3 totals 13 residues. The CDR3 DNA is TGTGCCAGTAGTCCGCACCGGGGAAATGAGCAGTTCTTC. This codes for CASSPHRGNEQFF.

V usage is TRBV2 and J usage is TRBJ2-1; TRBD1 might be the D (6 bases). V was shortened by 6 bases and J by 6 bases, with 18 bases between the two germline ends. In germline, CDR1 is SNHLY, CDR2 FYNNEI. The CDR3 is 15 amino acids. In DNA, the CDR3 is TGTGCCAGCAGAACTACAGGGCGCGCCTCCAATGAGCAGTTCTTC. Translation gives CASRTTGRASNEQFF. The variable domain in full, with the rest retrieved from reference TRBV2 and TRBJ2-1, is EPEVTQTPSHQVTQMGQEVILRCVPISNHLYFYWYRQILGQKVEFLVSFYNNEISEKSEIFDDQFSVERPDGSNFTLKIRSTKLEDSAMYFCASRTTGRASNEQFFGPGTRLTVL.

This clone has just one count. The chain recombines TRBV11-2 with TRBJ2-7; 7 bases agree with TRBD2. Germline V gene data show CDR1 as SGHAT and CDR2 as FQNNGV. The CDR3 covers 14 residues. V trimming: 4 bases; J trimming: 2 bases; junction bases outside the gene matches: 5. The CDR3 region has the DNA TGTGCCAGCAGCTCACCGACTAGCCCCTACGAGCAGTACTTC. Its translation is CASSSPTSPYEQYF.

This clone was recorded a few times. The chain carries TRBV5-1 and TRBJ1-2, with a weak D call TRBD1 (5 bases). Trimming pared 7 bases from V and 10 bases from J, leaving 17 bases between. CDR1 SGHRS and CDR2 YFSETQ come from the germline V gene. This CDR3 comprises 12 residues. The CDR3 DNA reads TGCGCCAGCGGGATCCACGGGGGGAACTACACCTTC. This translates into CASGIHGGNYTF.

This clone was counted a few times. This chain joins TRBV7-9 and TRBJ2-1; a possible D gene is TRBD1 (5 bases). Trimming removed 1 base at V and 6 bases at J, with 13 bases between. This CDR3 is built from 15 residues. From germline, CDR1 is SEHNR and CDR2 FQNEAQ (reference sequence). CDR3 protein: CASSLEGRAGNEQFF. The CDR3 DNA reads TGTGCCAGCAGCTTAGAGGGCAGGGCAGGCAATGAGCAGTTCTTC.

The chain joins TRBV4-2 to TRBJ1-2, with TRBD1 identical over 9 bases. CDR3 length: 15 residues. V shed 3 bases, J shed 4 bases, and the junction held 6 bases outside the gene matches. From germline, CDR1 is LGHNA and CDR2 YNFKEQ. The CDR3 reads CASSQGTGYGYGYTF. In DNA, the CDR3 is TGTGCCAGCAGCCAGGGGACAGGGTACGGCTATGGCTACACCTTC.

V is TRBV7-8 and J is TRBJ2-1; 11 bases fit TRBD2. V lost 4 bases, J lost 8 bases, and 7 bases stayed unmatched. Germline CDR1 is SGHVS and CDR2 is FQNEAQ. CDR3 size: 15 residues. The CDR3 reads CASSYTSGSSHEQFF. The CDR3 coding sequence is TGTGCCAGCAGCTATACTAGCGGGAGTTCGCATGAGCAGTTCTTC.

V is TRBV11-2 and J is TRBJ1-4; D is unresolved. CDR3 length equals 12 residues. Germline values: CDR1 SGHAT, CDR2 FQNNGV. V was clipped by 1 base and J by 7 bases, with 4 bases between them. The CDR3 loop is CASSLGREKLFF. The CDR3, as DNA: TGTGCCAGCAGCTTAGGTCGTGAAAAACTGTTTTTT.

This clone has more than one count but fewer than ten. V is TRBV7-2 and J is TRBJ1-2, with D perhaps TRBD1 (5 bases). The V and J ends lost 1 base and 8 bases respectively, with 14 bases between them. Germline V gene lookup returns CDR1 SGHTA and CDR2 FQGNSA. This CDR3 has 14 amino acids. The CDR3: CASSLEQGAQGYTF. The CDR3 region has the DNA TGTGCCAGCAGCTTAGAACAAGGGGCGCAGGGCTACACCTTC.

The chain's CDR3 is CASTLTGAMNTEAFF. CDR3 nucleotides: TGTGCCAGCACCCTGACAGGGGCGATGAACACTGAAGCTTTCTTT. The rearrangement joins TRBV27 to TRBJ1-1; TRBD1 agrees at 8 bases. Trimming at V came to 7 bases and at J to 0 bases, leaving 7 bases not matched to a gene. In germline, CDR1 is MNHEY, CDR2 SMNVEV (reference sequence). This CDR3 is 15 amino acids long.

The CDR3 spells CASSHRTGPHGHTEAFF. For the CDR3, the DNA is TGTGCCAGCAGCCACCGGACAGGGCCTCACGGGCACACTGAAGCTTTCTTT. The chain couples TRBV14 to TRBJ1-1, with 8 bases aligning to TRBD1. This CDR3 has 17 amino acids. CDR1 SGHDN and CDR2 FVKESK come from the germline V gene. Germline trimming cut 3 bases from V and 3 bases from J; bases unmatched to any gene: 12.

For the CDR3, the DNA is TGTGCCAGCAGCTTGTCGTGGGCGACTGAAGCTTTCTTT. It encodes CASSLSWATEAFF. The chain uses TRBV5-5 and TRBJ1-1; D is uncertain. Germline V lookup: CDR1 SGHKS, CDR2 YYEKEE (reference sequence). The CDR3 contains 13 residues. The ends were cut back, 1 base at V and 5 bases at J, with 9 bases in the middle.

The gene calls are TRBV7-9 and TRBJ1-5, with D unclear. Deletions cut 8 bases from V and 2 bases from J, with 10 bases between. There are 13 residues in the CDR3. Germline V lookup: CDR1 SEHNR, CDR2 FQNEAQ (reference sequence). DNA of the CDR3: TGTGCCAGCGGAGGCTTAGGCAATCAGCCCCAGCATTTT. It is translated as CASGGLGNQPQHF.

This clone has a handful of counts. The gene calls are TRBV5-4 and TRBJ1-1, with 8 bases identical to TRBD1. CDR3 length equals 17 residues. The trim removed 4 bases at V and 6 bases at J, leaving 17 bases unmatched. Per germline, CDR1 SGHNT and CDR2 YYREEE (reference sequence). CDR3 DNA: TGTGCCAGCAGCCTCGGGACAGGCGGGTCTCTTAGGGCTGAAGCTTTCTTT. Amino acid sequence: CASSLGTGGSLRAEAFF.

This chain uses TRBV19 with TRBJ2-1, with TRBD1 matching over 7 bases. This CDR3 spans 15 amino acids. J was trimmed by 1 base and V by 2 bases; bases with no gene match: 2. Per germline, CDR1 LNHDA and CDR2 SQIVND (reference sequence). CDR3 bases: TGTGCCAGTAGTATAACAGGGGCTTCCTACAATGAGCAGTTCTTC. Protein: CASSITGASYNEQFF.

This chain joins TRBV29-1 and TRBJ1-2, with 7 bases aligning to TRBD1. The V and J ends lost 0 bases and 0 bases, in that order; junction bases with no gene match: 7. Germline CDR1 and CDR2: SQVTM and ANQGSEA. CDR3 length: 16 amino acids. The CDR3 bases are TGCAGCGTTGAAGAGACCTCCGACAGGGCTAACTATGGCTACACCTTC. It is translated as CSVEETSDRANYGYTF.

CDR3 DNA: TGCAGCATTACCAGGACAGTTCAAGAGACCCAGTACTTC. This translates into CSITRTVQETQYF. The chain couples TRBV29-1 to TRBJ2-5, with TRBD1 as a possible D gene (6 bases). Germline assignment: CDR1 SQVTM and CDR2 ANQGSEA. The CDR3 extends over 13 amino acids. Trimming shortened V by 8 bases and J by 2 bases, and 15 bases separated the two germline ends.

The V gene is TRBV19, the J gene TRBJ2-7; D call uncertain. Germline V gene data show CDR1 as LNHDA and CDR2 as SQIVND (reference sequence). The CDR3 is made up of 13 amino acids. V was shortened by 3 bases and J by 3 bases, with 9 bases between the two germline ends. CDR3 sequence (DNA): TGTGCCAGTAGTATTGGGCCCTACTACGAGCAGTACTTC. Protein product: CASSIGPYYEQYF. Combining the CDR3 with reference TRBV19 and TRBJ2-7 gives the whole variable domain DGGITQSPKYLFRKEGQNVTLSCEQNLNHDAMYWYRQDPGQGLRLIYYSQIVNDFQKGDIAEGYSVSREKKESFPLTVTSAQKNPTAFYLCASSIGPYYEQYFGPGTRLTVT.

The chain uses TRBV29-1 and TRBJ1-2, with D possibly being TRBD1 (5 bases). V lost 6 bases, J lost 6 bases, and 23 bases lay in between. Germline CDR1 reads SQVTM; CDR2 reads ANQGSEA. This CDR3 region has 15 residues. The CDR3 nucleotides read TGCAGCGTACACCGGGCCGGGGGGGTCCTAAATGGCTACACCTTC. This encodes CSVHRAGGVLNGYTF. The whole variable domain, filled in from reference TRBV29-1 and TRBJ1-2, reads SAVISQKPSRDICQRGTSLTIQCQVDSQVTMMFWYRQQPGQSLTLIATANQGSEATYESGFVIDKFPISRPNLTFSTLTVSNMSPEDSSIYLCSVHRAGGVLNGYTFGSGTRLTVV.